Presented here are 26 T cell receptor beta chains from one specimen sequenced in a study of beta chain features in type 1 diabetes. Points from the study as a whole: For Type 1 diabetes patients, all four CD4+ subsets carried TCRB CDR3s that were moderately but significantly shorter.

Antigens of these TCRs are unknown. The study reverse transcribed the entire isolated RNA, so it sequenced expressed TCRB transcripts. Measured with immunoSEQ multiplex PCR; TCRdb has only the in-frame clones, and not every one. This sample has about 660,000 clones; over 11% occur once, and the top ten carry approximately 0.039%. The source material was naive CD4+ T cells from blood. These receptors all come from a man aged 18 to 30 with type 1 diabetes.

V usage is TRBV7-9 and J usage is TRBJ2-3; 10 nucleotides align to TRBD2. The CDR3 is made up of 16 amino acids. Trimming cost V 4 bases and J 6 bases; bases outside gene matches: 10. Germline CDR1 reads SEHNR; CDR2 reads FQNEAQ (reference sequence). CDR3 residues: CASSSESGGAADTQYF. The CDR3 DNA is TGTGCCAGCAGCTCAGAAAGCGGGGGGGCAGCCGATACGCAGTATTTT.

This clone was seen a few times. This sequence joins TRBV30 and TRBJ1-2; 9 positions match TRBD1. This CDR3 has 12 amino acids. With V trimmed by 4 bases and J by 8 bases, 5 bases remained unmatched. CDR1 is GTSNPN, CDR2 SVGIG, per germline (reference sequence). The CDR3 region is CAWTLQGAGYTF. CDR3 sequence (DNA): TGTGCCTGGACCTTACAGGGGGCGGGCTACACCTTC.

This chain links TRBV10-3 with TRBJ2-7; D uncertain. V lost 0 bases to trimming and J lost 9 bases, with 18 bases between them. Germline CDR1 and CDR2: ENHRY and SYGVKD. This CDR3 has 15 residues. The CDR3 nucleotides read TGTGCCATCAGTGAGTCGAAGGCCTTAAGTTCGGGGCAGTACTTC. Translation gives CAISESKALSSGQYF.

Only a few counts were recorded for this clone. This chain links TRBV18 with TRBJ2-3; 7 bases agree with TRBD2. V shed 4 bases and J 14 bases; nucleotides not matched to a gene: 9. The CDR3 spans 12 residues. Germline CDR1 reads KGHSH; CDR2 reads LQKENI. Here the CDR3 reads CASSRREGQAYF. The CDR3 coding sequence is TGTGCCAGCTCACGCAGGGAGGGCCAGGCGTATTTT. Together with reference TRBV18 and TRBJ2-3, the CDR3 gives the full variable domain: NAGVMQNPRHLVRRRGQEARLRCSPMKGHSHVYWYRQLPEEGLKFMVYLQKENIIDESGMPKERFSAEFPKEGPSILRIQQVVRGDSAAYFCASSRREGQAYFGPGTRLTVL.

This clone was counted a few times. J is TRBJ2-7 and V is TRBV15; the D is unclear. Between the trimmed V and J ends, which lost 1 base and 0 bases, there was a span of 13 bases. This CDR3 has 16 residues. Germline CDR1 and CDR2: LNHNV and YYDKDF (reference sequence). The CDR3: CATSRVGRIISYEQYF. CDR3 in DNA: TGTGCCACCAGCAGAGTCGGCCGGATTATCTCCTACGAGCAGTACTTC.

This clone has a handful of counts. The J gene is TRBJ2-3, the V gene TRBV5-4, with D hard to call. Trimming took off 0 bases at V and 6 bases at J, with 5 bases between the two ends. This CDR3 has 12 amino acids. Germline V lookup: CDR1 SGHNT, CDR2 YYREEE (reference sequence). CDR3 nucleotide sequence: TGTGCCAGCAGCTTGGTTTTGGATACGCAGTATTTT. Translating gives CASSLVLDTQYF.

This clone was detected a few times. The gene calls are TRBV29-1 and TRBJ2-7; the D is unclear. With the DNA end fitting TRBJ2-5 better, the J assignment may be wrong. Germline V lookup: CDR1 SQVTM, CDR2 ANQGSEA. This CDR3 spans 10 amino acids. As DNA, the CDR3 is TGCAGCGTCTCCCAAGAGACCCAGTACTTC. It is translated as CSVSQETQYF.

Turning to this clone: Different DNA sequences within this sample yield the same CDR3. The J gene is TRBJ2-3, the V gene TRBV30; D gene unclear. V lost 3 bases and J lost 6, with 7 bases in between. The CDR3 extends over 11 amino acids. Germline CDR1 and CDR2: GTSNPN and SVGIG (reference sequence). CDR3 DNA sequence: TGTGCCTGGAGCCCGCGCGATACGCAGTATTTT. Its protein product is CAWSPRDTQYF. Full variable domain (missing parts from reference TRBV30 and TRBJ2-3): SQTIHQWPATLVQPVGSPLSLECTVEGTSNPNLYWYRQAAGRGLQLLFYSVGIGQISSEVPQNLSASRPQDRQFILSSKKLLLSDSGFYLCAWSPRDTQYFGPGTRLTVL.

In this sample, this clone turned up a few times. J is TRBJ2-7 and V is TRBV28; the match to TRBD2 covers 11 bases. CDR1 and CDR2 from the germline V gene are MDHEN and SYDVKM. Trimming cost V 2 bases and J 4 bases; bases outside gene matches: 4. There are 15 residues in the CDR3. CDR3 region: CASSLGLAGGYEQYF. The CDR3 DNA reads TGTGCCAGCAGTTTAGGGCTAGCGGGAGGATACGAGCAGTACTTC.

The chain combines TRBV30 with TRBJ2-7, with 9 bases lining up with TRBD1. V was pared by 2 bases and J by 0 bases, with 2 bases of the junction left unmatched. Germline CDR1 reads GTSNPN; CDR2 reads SVGIG (reference sequence). This CDR3 contains 14 residues. CDR3 nucleotide sequence: TGTGCCTGGAGTAGGACAGGGGTCTCCTACGAGCAGTACTTC. It codes for CAWSRTGVSYEQYF. Variable domain in full (rest from reference TRBV30 and TRBJ2-7): SQTIHQWPATLVQPVGSPLSLECTVEGTSNPNLYWYRQAAGRGLQLLFYSVGIGQISSEVPQNLSASRPQDRQFILSSKKLLLSDSGFYLCAWSRTGVSYEQYFGPGTRLTVT.

This clone was seen more than once but under ten times. CDR3 sequence reads: CATGQESYEQYF. The CDR3 DNA reads TGTGCCACTGGCCAAGAATCTTACGAGCAGTACTTC. The rearrangement joins TRBV10-3 to TRBJ2-7; D is ambiguous. The CDR3 is made up of 12 amino acids. Trimming removed 10 bases at V and 4 bases at J, with 14 bases between. Germline assignment: CDR1 ENHRY and CDR2 SYGVKD.

The chain links TRBV4-3 to TRBJ2-1; 15 bases align to TRBD2. Germline V gene data show CDR1 as LGHNA and CDR2 as YSLEER. The CDR3 extends over 17 amino acids. The trim removed 1 base at V and 7 bases at J, leaving 5 bases unmatched. Here the CDR3 DNA reads TGCGCCAGCAGCCAAGGAGTAGGGACTAGCGGGGGGAATGAGCAGTTCTTC. It translates to CASSQGVGTSGGNEQFF.

The chain combines TRBV2 with TRBJ2-5; TRBD1 matches at 8 bases. J was trimmed by 4 bases and V by 4 bases; bases with no gene match: 2. The CDR3 length is 13 residues. Per germline, CDR1 SNHLY and CDR2 FYNNEI. In DNA, the CDR3 is TGTGCCAGCAGTGCGGACAGGGTAGAGACCCAGTACTTC. Encoded protein: CASSADRVETQYF.

The rearrangement links TRBV7-2 to TRBJ1-1; a possible D gene is TRBD1 (5 bases). The germline V gene has CDR1 SGHTA and CDR2 FQGNSA. The V end lost 5 bases, the J end lost 0 bases, and 10 bases lay between the germline ends. The CDR3 has 14 amino acids. The CDR3 nucleotides read TGTGCCAGCAGCGCGAGGGGTGTGAACACTGAAGCTTTCTTT. Protein sequence: CASSARGVNTEAFF.

This clone came up a few times. V is TRBV30 and J is TRBJ1-2; possibly TRBD1 for D (6 bases). CDR3 size: 15 residues. Germline V CDR1 and CDR2: GTSNPN, SVGIG (reference sequence). In DNA, the CDR3 is TGTGCAGTCGCCGGCAGGGGCCACCGGGGCTATGGCTACACCTTC. Encoded protein: CAVAGRGHRGYGYTF.

The rearrangement joins TRBV5-1 to TRBJ2-2; 12 bases align to TRBD2. Trimming cost V 3 bases and J 6 bases; bases outside gene matches: 3. This CDR3 is built from 15 residues. Germline CDR1 is SGHRS and CDR2 is YFSETQ. CDR3 in amino acids: CASSYLAGGPGELFF. DNA for the CDR3: TGCGCCAGCAGCTACCTAGCGGGAGGGCCCGGGGAGCTGTTTTTT.

This clone turned up a few times. The rearrangement links TRBV6-1 to TRBJ1-1, with 7 nucleotides matching TRBD1. The CDR3 sequence is 12 residues long. CDR1 is MNHNS and CDR2 is SASEGT in the germline V gene. V gave up 3 bases and J gave up 10 bases; unmatched junction bases: 5. Here the CDR3 reads CASSDSTGRAFF. CDR3 DNA: TGTGCCAGCAGTGATTCGACAGGGAGAGCTTTCTTT.

The sample holds a few counts of this clone. A much larger clone lies a single base off, so this may be a read error. The chain joins TRBV7-8 to TRBJ2-1, with unresolved D. This CDR3 contains 11 residues. V gave up 5 bases and J gave up 2 bases, with 1 base separating them. The germline gives CDR1 SGHVS, CDR2 FQNEAQ. The CDR3 sequence: CASSAYNEQFF. CDR3 coding DNA: TGTGCCAGCAGCGCCTACAATGAGCAGTTCTTC. The whole variable domain, filled in from reference TRBV7-8 and TRBJ2-1, reads GAGVSQSPRYKVAKRGQDVALRCDPISGHVSLFWYQQALGQGPEFLTYFQNEAQLDKSGLPSDRFFAERPEGSVSTLKIQRTQQEDSAVYLCASSAYNEQFFGPGTRLTVL.

This clone was recorded a few times. The V and J genes are TRBV9 and TRBJ2-7; the match to TRBD1 covers 9 bases. Germline-derived CDR1 and CDR2 are SGDLS and YYNGEE. This CDR3 is built from 13 residues. Trimming removed 4 bases from V and 12 bases from J; junction bases left unmatched: 11. CDR3 nucleotides: TGTGCCAGCAGCCCGGGACAGGGCCCAGTAACGTACTTC. It yields the protein CASSPGQGPVTYF.

This clone was found a few times. The chain has TRBV5-4 and TRBJ2-5; D is ambiguous. V was clipped by 0 bases and J by 4 bases, with 13 bases between them. Germline lookup yields CDR1 SGHNT and CDR2 YYREEE (reference sequence). This CDR3 region has 15 residues. The CDR3 coding sequence is TGTGCCAGCAGCTTGGATAAGGGTCGGACAGAGACCCAGTACTTC. This encodes CASSLDKGRTETQYF.

This clone was counted a single time. This chain joins TRBV7-2 and TRBJ1-4; weak D call: TRBD1 (5 bases). Between the trimmed V and J ends, which lost 4 bases and 3 bases, there was a span of 6 bases. The CDR3 has 13 amino acids. Germline values: CDR1 SGHTA, CDR2 FQGNSA. The CDR3: CASSSGPNEKLFF. The CDR3 DNA reads as TGTGCCAGCAGCTCGGGGCCTAATGAAAAACTGTTTTTT.

The V and J genes are TRBV28 and TRBJ2-7; D perhaps matches TRBD2 (5 bases). The CDR3 extends over 15 amino acids. V lost 6 bases and J lost 4, with 19 bases in between. The germline V gene encodes CDR1 MDHEN and CDR2 SYDVKM. CDR3 in amino acids: CASSPGERADYEQYF. In nucleotides, the CDR3 is TGTGCCAGCAGCCCTGGAGAGAGGGCGGATTACGAGCAGTACTTC.

This chain links TRBV21-1 with TRBJ2-5; the D segment call TRBD2 is taken from the table without a DNA check. TRBV21-1 is designated a pseudogene. The CDR3 length is 21 residues. CDR3 in amino acids: CASSKALGLAGGPGFRETQYF. CDR3 sequence (DNA): TGTGCCAGCAGCAAAGCGCTCGGACTAGCGGGAGGCCCCGGCTTTAGGGAGACCCAGTACTTC.

The chain has TRBV7-2 and TRBJ1-2, with D possibly TRBD1 on 5 matching bases. This CDR3 has 15 amino acids. Germline loops: CDR1 SGHTA, CDR2 FQGNSA. V lost 1 base, J lost 6 bases, and 15 bases lay in between. CDR3 nucleotide sequence: TGTGCCAGCAGCTTAGTACGCTCCAGGGCGAATGGCTACACCTTC. Protein: CASSLVRSRANGYTF.

The J gene is TRBJ2-7, the V gene TRBV28; 9 bases map to TRBD1. With V trimmed by 2 bases and J by 3 bases, 5 bases remained unmatched. Germline V gene sequence: CDR1 MDHEN, CDR2 SYDVKM. CDR3 length equals 15 residues. This CDR3 reads CASSLIQDRGYEQYF. The DNA for the CDR3 is TGTGCCAGCAGTTTAATCCAGGACAGGGGCTACGAGCAGTACTTC.

This clone was found a few times. The chain is built from TRBV27 and TRBJ2-5, with TRBD1 identical over 7 bases. The DNA end lines up better with TRBJ2-7; the J call may be wrong. Germline V gene lookup returns CDR1 MNHEY and CDR2 SMNVEV (reference sequence). This CDR3 contains 13 residues. The CDR3 loop reads CASSSDDRDEQYF. In nucleotides, the CDR3 is TGTGCCAGCAGTTCGGATGACAGGGACGAGCAGTACTTC.